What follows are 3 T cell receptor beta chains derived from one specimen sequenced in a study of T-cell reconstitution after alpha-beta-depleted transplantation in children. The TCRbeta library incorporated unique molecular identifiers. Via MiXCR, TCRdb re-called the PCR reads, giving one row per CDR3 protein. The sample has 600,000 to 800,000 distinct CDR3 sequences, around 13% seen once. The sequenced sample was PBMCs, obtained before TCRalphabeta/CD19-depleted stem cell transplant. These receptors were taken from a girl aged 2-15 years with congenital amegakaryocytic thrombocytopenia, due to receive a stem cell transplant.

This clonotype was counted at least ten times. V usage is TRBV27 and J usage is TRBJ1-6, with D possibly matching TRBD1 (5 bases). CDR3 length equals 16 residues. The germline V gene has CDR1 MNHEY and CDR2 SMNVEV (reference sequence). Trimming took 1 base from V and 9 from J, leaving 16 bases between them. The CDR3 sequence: CASSLWGDSKGSPLHF. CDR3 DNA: TGTGCCAGCAGTTTATGGGGGGACTCAAAGGGTTCACCCCTCCACTTT.

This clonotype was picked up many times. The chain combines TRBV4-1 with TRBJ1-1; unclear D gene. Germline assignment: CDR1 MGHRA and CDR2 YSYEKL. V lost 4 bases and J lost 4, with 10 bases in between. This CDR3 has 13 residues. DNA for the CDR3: TGCGCCAGCAGCCCTGAAGGGATCACTGAAGCTTTCTTT. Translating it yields CASSPEGITEAFF.

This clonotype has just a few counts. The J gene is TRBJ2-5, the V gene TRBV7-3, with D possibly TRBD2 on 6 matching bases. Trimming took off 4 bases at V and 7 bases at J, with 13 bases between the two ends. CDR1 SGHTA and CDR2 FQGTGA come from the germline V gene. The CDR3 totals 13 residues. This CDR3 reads CASSSGYGGTQYF. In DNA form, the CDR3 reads TGTGCCAGCAGCTCTGGTTACGGGGGGACCCAGTACTTC.